A single count supports the clone carrying this T cell receptor (beta chain). These data are taken from a study of blood T cell repertoires in COVID-19. Study context: Samples came from the United States, Italy and Spain, spanning acute and convalescent COVID-19. Nucleic acid was either cDNA or gDNA, and it came from T cells, B-cell-depleted T cells, or PBMCs.

After removal of 3 bases from V and 2 bases from J, the junction contained 2 bases not matched to a gene. From germline, CDR1 is KGHDR and CDR2 SFDVKD. This CDR3 has 16 amino acids. Per the study methods: Scientists estimated how many nucleated cells there were by amplifying reference gene primers. Sequencing was performed with immunoSEQ multiplex PCR; in TCRdb, only in-frame clones are kept and a portion is missing. That table supplies the V and J calls and clone size; D and trimming were determined from the DNA. The sample has some 180,000 clones, 86% seen once. Sequenced sample: peripheral blood. This clonotype was sampled from a man in his 70s with active or convalescent COVID-19. The chain joins TRBV24-1 to TRBJ2-1; 11 bases line up with TRBD2. The CDR3 nucleotides are TGTGCCACCAGTGATACGACTAGCGGGGCCTACAATGAGCAGTTCTTC. Its protein is CATSDTTSGAYNEQFF.